The 22 T cell receptor beta chains in this list originate from one sample, sequenced in a study of response to subunit inactivated influenza vaccine. TCRdb passed the RT-PCR reads through MiXCR, listing each CDR3 protein once. Of a few hundred thousand distinct CDR3 sequences listed, under 8.5% are singletons. The sequencing here drew on PBMCs from blood, taken 23 to 25 months after vaccination. These receptors came from a man between 45 and 75 years old who received an inactivated influenza vaccine.

V is TRBV28 and J is TRBJ2-3, with 11 nucleotides matching TRBD1. With 4 bases clipped from V and 6 bases from J, the junction kept 12 bases outside the gene matches. Germline V gives CDR1 MDHEN, CDR2 SYDVKM. The CDR3 has 17 residues. The chain's CDR3 is CASSSGWDRGARDTQYF. The CDR3 DNA reads TGTGCCAGCAGTTCCGGGTGGGACAGGGGGGCCCGGGATACGCAGTATTTT.

The CDR3 loop is CASRRYISSYNEQFF. The CDR3 DNA follows: TGTGCCAGCAGGAGATATATCAGCTCCTACAATGAGCAGTTCTTC. The chain has TRBV2 and TRBJ2-1; no definite D call. Trimming removed 6 bases from V and 0 bases from J, with 12 bases in between. This CDR3 has 15 residues. CDR1 is SNHLY, CDR2 FYNNEI, per germline.

This clonotype was observed a handful of times. The chain joins TRBV10-3 to TRBJ2-7, with D tentatively TRBD1 (6 bases). With 3 bases removed from V and 4 bases from J, the gap between germline ends came to 10 bases. The CDR3 covers 13 residues. CDR1 is ENHRY and CDR2 is SYGVKD in the germline V gene. The CDR3 bases are TGTGCCATCAGTGACGTGGGGGCGTACGAGCAGTACTTC. This sequence encodes CAISDVGAYEQYF.

The chain couples TRBV5-1 to TRBJ2-3; 12 nucleotides match TRBD2. The V gene end was trimmed by 0 bases and the J gene end by 4 bases; junction bases not matched to a gene: 6. Germline V lookup: CDR1 SGHRS, CDR2 YFSETQ. CDR3 length equals 17 residues. The CDR3 spells CASSLAASGGAADTQYF. In nucleotides, the CDR3 is TGCGCCAGCAGCTTGGCGGCTAGCGGGGGGGCCGCAGATACGCAGTATTTT.

This clonotype has a handful of counts. As DNA, the CDR3 is TGTGCCAGCAGTTACCGAGGGGGTATCGGGGAAAAACTGTTTTTT. Its translation: CASSYRGGIGEKLFF. J is TRBJ1-4 and V is TRBV6-5; a weak D match, TRBD1 (6 bases). Germline V gene sequence: CDR1 MNHEY, CDR2 SVGAGI. The CDR3 totals 15 residues. The germline V and J ends were trimmed by 2 bases and 8 bases, with 15 bases remaining between them.

The chain uses TRBV6-1 and TRBJ2-6, with TRBD2 matching 11 bases. The germline CDR1 and CDR2 sequences are MNHNS and SASEGT. CDR3 length: 16 residues. The V segment lost 2 bases and the J segment 11 bases; nucleotides outside the gene matches: 8. CDR3 region: CASSEFSGGVSDVLTF. The CDR3 DNA reads TGTGCCAGCAGTGAATTTAGCGGGGGGGTCTCCGACGTCCTGACTTTC.

This clonotype was detected ten times or more. The V gene is TRBV5-1, the J gene TRBJ2-2; D is unresolved. Trimming removed 5 bases from V and 3 bases from J, with 8 bases in between. The germline gives CDR1 SGHRS, CDR2 YFSETQ. The CDR3 is made up of 13 amino acids. The DNA for the CDR3 is TGCGCCAGCAGTAGGTCCGACACCGGGGAGCTGTTTTTT. Its translation is CASSRSDTGELFF.

This clonotype was recorded many times. The chain couples TRBV30 to TRBJ2-4; a weak D match, TRBD1 (6 bases). CDR1 GTSNPN and CDR2 SVGIG come from the germline V gene (reference sequence). This CDR3 region has 13 residues. The V end was cut by 0 bases, the J end by 6 bases, with 9 bases between. CDR3 in DNA: TGTGCCTGGAGTGTAGGCAGGGGAAACATTCAGTACTTC. This sequence encodes CAWSVGRGNIQYF.

There are a few counts of this clonotype. The rearrangement links TRBV5-1 to TRBJ2-1; tentatively, D is TRBD2 (6 bases). This CDR3 comprises 15 residues. V was pared by 4 bases and J by 2 bases, with 13 bases between. Per the germline V gene, CDR1 is SGHRS and CDR2 is YFSETQ. CDR3 sequence reads: CASSDWGEAYNEQFF. CDR3 nucleotides: TGCGCCAGCAGCGATTGGGGGGAAGCCTACAATGAGCAGTTCTTC.

This clonotype appeared a few times. The chain combines TRBV20-1 with TRBJ2-3, with 8 nucleotides matching TRBD2. Germline-derived CDR1 and CDR2 are DFQATT and SNEGSKA (reference sequence). V shed 1 base and J 4 bases; nucleotides not matched to a gene: 10. The CDR3 spans 16 residues. This CDR3 is CSARGSGTWGPDTQYF. The CDR3, as DNA: TGCAGTGCTAGAGGTAGCGGGACTTGGGGACCAGATACGCAGTATTTT.

The sample holds many counts of this clonotype. V usage is TRBV3-1 and J usage is TRBJ2-7; D gene ambiguous. V was shortened by 1 base and J by 5 bases, with 12 bases between the two germline ends. Germline CDR1 reads LGHDT; CDR2 reads YNNKEL (reference sequence). The CDR3 totals 14 residues. The CDR3 loop reads CASSQGQSPHEQYF. Here the CDR3 DNA reads TGTGCCAGCAGCCAAGGGCAAAGTCCCCACGAGCAGTACTTC.

The table lists this clonotype with a few counts. The V and J genes are TRBV7-9 and TRBJ2-5; the D is unclear. Germline V gives CDR1 SEHNR, CDR2 FQNEAQ (reference sequence). V was clipped by 5 bases and J by 5 bases, with 12 bases between them. This CDR3 has 13 residues. This CDR3 is CASSVNLGETQYF. The CDR3, as DNA: TGTGCCAGCAGCGTAAATTTAGGGGAGACCCAGTACTTC.

This clonotype appeared a few times. This chain uses TRBV4-2 with TRBJ2-3; TRBD2 agrees at 7 bases. Germline loops: CDR1 LGHNA, CDR2 YNFKEQ. Trimming at V came to 4 bases and at J to 9 bases, leaving 16 bases not matched to a gene. CDR3 length equals 16 residues. For the CDR3, the DNA is TGTGCCAGCAGCCCCGGAAGGACTAGAAGGCTCAACACGCAGTATTTT. Its translation is CASSPGRTRRLNTQYF.

At least ten counts were recorded for this clonotype. The DNA of the CDR3 is TGTGCCAGCAGCTTAGGAAGGACAGGGCTCCACGTAGAGCTGTTTTTT. This encodes CASSLGRTGLHVELFF. The chain recombines TRBV7-2 with TRBJ2-2; 8 bases match TRBD1. From germline, CDR1 is SGHTA and CDR2 FQGNSA. The CDR3 is 16 residues long. V trimming: 1 base; J trimming: 11 bases; junction bases outside the gene matches: 12.

The chain employs TRBV3-1 and TRBJ1-6; no definite D call. The CDR3 length is 13 residues. Looked up from germline, CDR1 is LGHDT and CDR2 is YNNKEL (reference sequence). With 8 bases removed from V and 7 bases from J, the gap between germline ends came to 12 bases. CDR3 nucleotide sequence: TGTGCCAGCTCCACTGCCTTCAATTCACCCCTCCACTTT. Its protein product is CASSTAFNSPLHF.

This rearrangement joins TRBV10-3 to TRBJ1-2, with D possibly being TRBD1 (5 bases). This CDR3 is 15 amino acids long. Germline V lookup: CDR1 ENHRY, CDR2 SYGVKD. V was cut by 4 bases and J by 3 bases, with 15 bases left in between. CDR3 sequence: CAISGTGFPDYGYTF. CDR3 bases: TGTGCCATCAGTGGTACAGGCTTTCCTGACTATGGCTACACCTTC.

The gene calls are TRBV4-1 and TRBJ1-2, with a tentative D call TRBD1 (5 bases). Per germline, CDR1 MGHRA and CDR2 YSYEKL. The CDR3 runs to 14 residues. The V end lost 4 bases, the J end lost 4 bases, and 13 bases lay between the germline ends. CDR3 protein: CASSRPRDGYGYTF. The CDR3 coding sequence is TGCGCCAGCAGCCGACCCAGGGATGGCTATGGCTACACCTTC.

This clonotype was found many times. The CDR3 DNA reads as TGTGCCAGCAGTCCGGGACAGGGTTGGACTGAAGCTTTCTTT. This translates into CASSPGQGWTEAFF. V gene TRBV28 combines with J gene TRBJ1-1; 9 bases map to TRBD1. The V and J ends lost 5 bases and 5 bases, in that order; junction bases with no gene match: 6. There are 14 residues in the CDR3. Germline CDR1 is MDHEN and CDR2 is SYDVKM. The whole variable domain, filled in from reference TRBV28 and TRBJ1-1, reads DVKVTQSSRYLVKRTGEKVFLECVQDMDHENMFWYRQDPGLGLRLIYFSYDVKMKEKGDIPEGYSVSREKKERFSLILESASTNQTSMYLCASSPGQGWTEAFFGQGTRLTVV.

This chain joins TRBV18 and TRBJ1-3; no clear D. V lost 2 bases to trimming and J lost 0 bases, with 8 bases between them. Looked up from germline, CDR1 is KGHSH and CDR2 is LQKENI. The CDR3 sequence is 15 residues long. In nucleotides, the CDR3 is TGTGCCAGCTCACCAGGCGGGATCTCTGGAAACACCATATATTTT. Translated: CASSPGGISGNTIYF.

This clonotype was counted only a few times. The CDR3 here is CSVEDWSSGANVLTF. Here the CDR3 DNA reads TGCAGCGTTGAAGATTGGAGTTCTGGGGCCAACGTCCTGACTTTC. The chain is built from TRBV29-1 and TRBJ2-6, with unresolved D. This CDR3 has 15 residues. Germline lookup yields CDR1 SQVTM and CDR2 ANQGSEA. V was trimmed by 0 bases and J by 1 base, leaving 7 bases between them.

The CDR3: CASSEFDLGLAGEETQYF. DNA for the CDR3: TGTGCCAGCAGTGAATTTGACCTGGGACTAGCGGGGGAGGAGACCCAGTACTTC. This chain joins TRBV25-1 and TRBJ2-5; 14 bases agree with TRBD2. The CDR3 loop spans 18 amino acids. In germline, CDR1 is MGHDK, CDR2 SYGVNS. V dropped 1 base and J dropped 5; count of bases not matched to a gene: 9. Supplemented by reference TRBV25-1 and TRBJ2-5, the full variable domain reads EADIYQTPRYLVIGTGKKITLECSQTMGHDKMYWYQQDPGMELHLIHYSYGVNSTEKGDLSSESTVSRIRTEHFPLTLESARPSHTSQYLCASSEFDLGLAGEETQYFGPGTRLLVL.

This clonotype was detected only a few times. The chain employs TRBV15 and TRBJ2-7; D not resolved. The CDR3 is 14 amino acids. Germline loops: CDR1 LNHNV, CDR2 YYDKDF (reference sequence). With 0 bases removed from V and 0 bases from J, the gap between germline ends came to 6 bases. The CDR3 sequence is CATSRDVGSYEQYF. Here the CDR3 DNA reads TGTGCCACCAGCAGAGATGTGGGCTCCTACGAGCAGTACTTC.